This T cell receptor (beta chain) was obtained from a study of T-cell reconstitution after alpha-beta-depleted transplantation in children. Study results and limitations: After one year, T-cell counts and TCRbeta diversity mostly came from new T cells. By about two months after transplant, alpha-beta T cells reportedly arose from several hundred graft clones that had expanded.

A TCRbeta library incorporating unique molecular identifiers was prepared. TCRdb reprocessed the PCR reads via MiXCR and lists one record per CDR3 protein. Altogether 500,000 to 650,000 distinct CDR3 sequences are present, over 10% being singletons, with the ten largest covering approximately 15%. This clonotype was seen only a few times. Antigen unknown. This CDR3 comprises 18 residues. The germline V gene encodes CDR1 MNHNS and CDR2 SASEGT. Trimming left V 4 bases short and J 0 bases short, with 19 bases between. The source is a female patient aged 2 to 10 who had a stem cell transplant for aplastic anemia, so the T cells may come from the graft donor. Sequencing was performed on PBMCs, mostly from graft donor cells, taken 180 days after TCRalphabeta/CD19-depleted stem cell transplant. The chain uses TRBV6-1 and TRBJ2-4; D may be TRBD1 (6 bases). Written as DNA, the CDR3 is TGTGCCAGCAGTGCATTAGGGACAACCTATTTAGCCAAAAACATTCAGTACTTC. Protein product: CASSALGTTYLAKNIQYF.